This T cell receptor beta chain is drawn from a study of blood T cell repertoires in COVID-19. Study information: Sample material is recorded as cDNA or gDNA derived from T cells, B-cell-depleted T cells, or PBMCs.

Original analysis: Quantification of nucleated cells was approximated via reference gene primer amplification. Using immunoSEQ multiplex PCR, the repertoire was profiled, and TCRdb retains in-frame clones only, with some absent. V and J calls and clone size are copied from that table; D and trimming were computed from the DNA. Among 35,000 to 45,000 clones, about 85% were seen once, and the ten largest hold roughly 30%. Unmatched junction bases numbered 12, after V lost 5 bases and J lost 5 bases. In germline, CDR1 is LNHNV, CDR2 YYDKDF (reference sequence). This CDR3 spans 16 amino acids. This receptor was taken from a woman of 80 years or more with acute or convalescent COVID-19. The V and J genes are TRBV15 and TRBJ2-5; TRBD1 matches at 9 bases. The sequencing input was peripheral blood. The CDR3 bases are TGTGCCACCAGCTTACAGGGGGCGGGTTCCTACGAGACCCAGTACTTC. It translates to CATSLQGAGSYETQYF. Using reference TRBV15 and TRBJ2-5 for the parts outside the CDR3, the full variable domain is DAMVIQNPRYQVTQFGKPVTLSCSQTLNHNVMYWYQQKSSQAPKLLFHYYDKDFNNEADTPDNFQSRRPNTSFCFLDIRSPGLGDTAMYLCATSLQGAGSYETQYFGPGTRLLVL.